Ten or more counts support the clone carrying this TCR beta chain. Its specificity is not known. These data originate in a study of T cells in Graves' hyperthyroidism and ophthalmopathy. Findings of the study overall: Most clonotypes expanded in thyroid above 0.001 were likewise present in blood.

Amplified TCR beta CDR3 regions came from RNA transcripts. First-round RT-PCR with HTBI primers amplified the TCR CDR3 region. TCRdb processed the multiplex PCR reads anew with MiXCR; each CDR3 protein has one entry. The sample records fewer than 45,000 distinct CDR3 sequences, roughly 50% being singletons. The CDR3 has 14 residues. V was pared by 0 bases and J by 5 bases, with 3 bases of the junction left unmatched. Germline V lookup: CDR1 MNHEY, CDR2 SVGAGI. Based on clinical symptoms, serum thyroxine and TRAb, thyroid ultrasound and orbital computed tomography, diagnoses were reached. The authors took PBMCs from 10 ml fresh peripheral blood.

The TCR comes from a woman aged 45-59 years with Graves' hyperthyroidism that later progressed to Graves' ophthalmopathy. The chain recombines TRBV6-5 with TRBJ2-5; 7 bases are shared with TRBD2. The sequenced material came from blood. The CDR3 region has the DNA TGTGCCAGCAGTTACTCGTCCGGGAGGGAGACCCAGTACTTC. Protein sequence: CASSYSSGRETQYF.